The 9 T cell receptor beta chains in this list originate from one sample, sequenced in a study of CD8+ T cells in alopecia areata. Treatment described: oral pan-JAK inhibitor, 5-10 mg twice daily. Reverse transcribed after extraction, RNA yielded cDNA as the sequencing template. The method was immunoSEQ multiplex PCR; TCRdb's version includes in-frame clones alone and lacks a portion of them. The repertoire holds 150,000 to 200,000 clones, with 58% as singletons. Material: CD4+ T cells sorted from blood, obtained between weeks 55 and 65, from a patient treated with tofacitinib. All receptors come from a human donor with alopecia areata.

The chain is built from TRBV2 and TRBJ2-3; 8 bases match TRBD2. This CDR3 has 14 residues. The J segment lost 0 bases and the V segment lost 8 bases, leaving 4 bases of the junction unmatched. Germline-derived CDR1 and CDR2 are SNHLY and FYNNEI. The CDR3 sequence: CASLSGASTDTQYF. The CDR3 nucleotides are TGTGCCAGCCTTAGCGGGGCCAGCACAGATACGCAGTATTTT.

The CDR3, as DNA: TGTGCCAGCAGGCTTTTGGGGTCGAATTCACCCCTCCACTTT. Encoded protein: CASRLLGSNSPLHF. V gene TRBV7-2 combines with J gene TRBJ1-6; D is uncertain. This CDR3 contains 14 residues. The germline V gene has CDR1 SGHTA and CDR2 FQGNSA. V was shortened by 6 bases and J by 7 bases, with 13 bases between the two germline ends.

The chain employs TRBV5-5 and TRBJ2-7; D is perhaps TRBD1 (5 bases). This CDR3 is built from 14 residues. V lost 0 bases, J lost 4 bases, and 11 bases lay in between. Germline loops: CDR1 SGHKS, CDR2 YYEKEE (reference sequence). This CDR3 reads CASSLVDSLYEQYF. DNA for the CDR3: TGTGCCAGCAGCTTGGTCGACAGCCTATACGAGCAGTACTTC.

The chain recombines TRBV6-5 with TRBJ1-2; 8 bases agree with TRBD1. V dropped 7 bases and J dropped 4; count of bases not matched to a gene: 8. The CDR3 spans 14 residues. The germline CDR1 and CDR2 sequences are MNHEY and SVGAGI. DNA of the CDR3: TGTGCCAGCACCAGACAGGGGACGGGCTATGGCTACACCTTC. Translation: CASTRQGTGYGYTF.

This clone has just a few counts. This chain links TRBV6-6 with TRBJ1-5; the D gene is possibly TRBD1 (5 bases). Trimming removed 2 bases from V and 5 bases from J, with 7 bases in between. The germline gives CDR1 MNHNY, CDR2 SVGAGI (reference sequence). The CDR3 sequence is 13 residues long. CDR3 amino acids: CASSYGADQPQHF. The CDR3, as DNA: TGTGCCAGCAGTTACGGGGCAGATCAGCCCCAGCATTTT.

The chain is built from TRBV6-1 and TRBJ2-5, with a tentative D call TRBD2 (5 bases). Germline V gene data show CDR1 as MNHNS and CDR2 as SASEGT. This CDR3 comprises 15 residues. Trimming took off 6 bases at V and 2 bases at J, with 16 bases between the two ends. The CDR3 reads CASRRYLEGQETQYF. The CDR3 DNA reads TGTGCCAGCAGGAGATATTTAGAGGGTCAAGAGACCCAGTACTTC.

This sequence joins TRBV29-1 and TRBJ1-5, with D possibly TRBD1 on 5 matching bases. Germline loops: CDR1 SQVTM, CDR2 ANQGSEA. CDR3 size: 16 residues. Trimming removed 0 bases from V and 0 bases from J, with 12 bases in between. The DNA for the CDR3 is TGCAGCGTTGAAGATCGCGGGGACCATAGCAATCAGCCCCAGCATTTT. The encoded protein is CSVEDRGDHSNQPQHF.

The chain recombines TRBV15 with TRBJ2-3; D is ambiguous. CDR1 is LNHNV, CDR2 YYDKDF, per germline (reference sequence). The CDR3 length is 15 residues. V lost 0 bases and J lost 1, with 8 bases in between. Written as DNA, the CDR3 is TGTGCCACCAGCAGAGATATCGCGGGCACAGATACGCAGTATTTT. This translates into CATSRDIAGTDTQYF.

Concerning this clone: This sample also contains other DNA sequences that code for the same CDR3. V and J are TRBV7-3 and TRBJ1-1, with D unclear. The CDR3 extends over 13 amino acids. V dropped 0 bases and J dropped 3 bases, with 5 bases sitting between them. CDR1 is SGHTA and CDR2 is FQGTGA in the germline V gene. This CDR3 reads CASSLTGDTEAFF. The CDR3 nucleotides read TGTGCCAGCAGCTTAACTGGGGACACTGAAGCTTTCTTT.